What follows are 25 T cell receptor beta chains derived from one specimen sequenced in a study of T cell responses to AZD1222 COVID-19 vaccine. The assay was immunoSEQ multiplex PCR, and TCRdb's table has in-frame clones only and misses some. The sample has some 79,000 clones; over 70% are singletons. The sequences come from peripheral blood, collected 28 days after the second AZD1222 dose. Receptors were obtained from an adult who received the AZD1222 COVID-19 vaccine.

This clone was counted a single time. This rearrangement joins TRBV2 to TRBJ1-4; maybe TRBD1 (5 bases). Germline V gives CDR1 SNHLY, CDR2 FYNNEI. V lost 6 bases and J lost 3, with 8 bases in between. The CDR3 consists of 13 residues. The CDR3 region has the DNA TGTGCCAGCAGCGGGACCTCTAATGAAAAACTGTTTTTT. Its protein product is CASSGTSNEKLFF.

The J gene is TRBJ2-3, the V gene TRBV6-6; D perhaps matches TRBD2 (7 bases). The CDR3 contains 14 residues. The germline gives CDR1 MNHNY, CDR2 SVGAGI (reference sequence). V was shortened by 4 bases and J by 3 bases, with 11 bases between the two germline ends. The CDR3 DNA sequence: TGTGCCAGCAGTTGGGGGGGGCCTACAGATACGCAGTATTTT. This encodes CASSWGGPTDTQYF.

V usage is TRBV7-9 and J usage is TRBJ2-7; TRBD2 agrees at 7 bases. Per the germline V gene, CDR1 is SEHNR and CDR2 is FQNEAQ (reference sequence). This CDR3 contains 15 residues. V lost 0 bases, J lost 0 bases, and 2 bases stayed unmatched. The CDR3 DNA reads TGTGCCAGCAGCTTAGCGCGGGGGTTCTCCTACGAGCAGTACTTC. Translation gives CASSLARGFSYEQYF.

The chain employs TRBV5-1 and TRBJ2-7, with a weak D call TRBD2 (6 bases). CDR3 length: 15 amino acids. With 4 bases removed from V and 3 bases from J, the gap between germline ends came to 17 bases. CDR1 is SGHRS, CDR2 YFSETQ, per germline. This CDR3 is CASSAGTALGYEQYF. CDR3 coding DNA: TGCGCCAGCAGCGCGGGGACGGCGCTAGGCTACGAGCAGTACTTC.

The genes are TRBV7-2 and TRBJ1-2, with D hard to call. CDR1 SGHTA and CDR2 FQGNSA come from the germline V gene. CDR3 size: 15 residues. The V end was cut by 5 bases, the J end by 4 bases, with 17 bases between. The DNA for the CDR3 is TGTGCCAGCAGCCCTGCCGTTGAGGGCGTCTATGGCTACACCTTC. This sequence encodes CASSPAVEGVYGYTF. The variable domain in full, completed from reference TRBV7-2 and TRBJ1-2, reads GAGVSQSPSNKVTEKGKDVELRCDPISGHTALYWYRQSLGQGLEFLIYFQGNSAPDKSGLPSDRFSAERTGGSVSTLTIQRTQQEDSAVYLCASSPAVEGVYGYTFGSGTRLTVV.

This chain uses TRBV7-9 with TRBJ2-3; a weak D match, TRBD2 (5 bases). Trimming stripped 5 bases from V and 5 bases from J, with 14 bases between. From germline, CDR1 is SEHNR and CDR2 FQNEAQ (reference sequence). The CDR3 runs to 14 residues. CDR3 DNA: TGTGCCAGCAGCGAATTTGTAGAGGGAGATACGCAGTATTTT. Protein sequence: CASSEFVEGDTQYF.

The V and J genes are TRBV9 and TRBJ2-1; 7 bases match TRBD2. Germline assignment: CDR1 SGDLS and CDR2 YYNGEE. V was clipped by 0 bases and J by 5 bases; unmatched bases: 5. This CDR3 has 15 amino acids. CDR3 in amino acids: CASSVAAGEHNEQFF. The CDR3 bases are TGTGCCAGCAGCGTAGCGGCGGGAGAGCACAATGAGCAGTTCTTC. Using reference TRBV9 and TRBJ2-1 for the parts outside the CDR3, the full variable domain is DSGVTQTPKHLITATGQRVTLRCSPRSGDLSVYWYQQSLDQGLQFLIQYYNGEERAKGNILERFSAQQFPDLHSELNLSSLELGDSALYFCASSVAAGEHNEQFFGPGTRLTVL.

The chain joins TRBV24-1 to TRBJ2-2; D call uncertain. Germline CDR1 is KGHDR and CDR2 is SFDVKD. The CDR3 extends over 13 amino acids. The ends were cut back, 4 bases at V and 7 bases at J, with 9 bases in the middle. This CDR3 is CATSDPSGGELFF. In DNA, the CDR3 is TGTGCCACCAGTGACCCCTCGGGCGGGGAGCTGTTTTTT.

Comment on this clone: A read error may account for a junction end that differs from germline. The rearrangement joins TRBV30 to TRBJ1-6; perhaps TRBD1 as D (6 bases). Germline-derived CDR1 and CDR2 are GTSNPN and SVGIG (reference sequence). The CDR3 spans 13 residues. CDR3 in amino acids: CAWSPQGISPLHF. Here the CDR3 DNA reads TGTGCCTGGAGTCCCCAGGGGATTTCACCTCTCCACTTT.

In nucleotides, the CDR3 is TGTGCCAGCAGGGGGGAACTGTGGTCAGATACGCAGTATTTT. As protein: CASRGELWSDTQYF. The rearrangement links TRBV6-5 to TRBJ2-3; the D call may be TRBD1 or TRBD2 (5 bases each). The germline V gene has CDR1 MNHEY and CDR2 SVGAGI. Trimming removed 6 bases at V and 4 bases at J, with 14 bases between. This CDR3 comprises 14 residues.

CDR3 residues: CASSFPISGDQFF. The CDR3 DNA reads TGTGCCAGCAGTTTCCCTATTAGCGGGGATCAGTTCTTC. The chain uses TRBV28 and TRBJ2-1; 8 bases fit TRBD2. Germline V gene lookup returns CDR1 MDHEN and CDR2 SYDVKM. The CDR3 covers 13 residues. The V gene end was trimmed by 3 bases and the J gene end by 13 bases; junction bases not matched to a gene: 8.

The J gene is TRBJ2-5, the V gene TRBV7-3; tentative D call: TRBD1 (6 bases). Germline lookup yields CDR1 SGHTA and CDR2 FQGTGA. This CDR3 is built from 15 residues. Trimming took 2 bases from V and 5 from J, leaving 15 bases between them. The CDR3 loop reads CASSLRAQGFETQYF. CDR3 nucleotides: TGTGCCAGCAGCTTACGGGCTCAGGGGTTTGAGACCCAGTACTTC.

The V and J genes are TRBV5-6 and TRBJ2-7, with D maybe TRBD2 (5 bases). Germline CDR1 is SGHDT and CDR2 is YYEEEE. This CDR3 comprises 14 residues. The ends were cut back, 9 bases at V and 0 bases at J, with 16 bases in the middle. CDR3 in amino acids: CATTRRVSSYEQYF. The DNA of the CDR3 is TGTGCCACCACTCGGCGGGTCTCCTCCTACGAGCAGTACTTC. Variable domain in full (rest from reference TRBV5-6 and TRBJ2-7): DAGVTQSPTHLIKTRGQQVTLRCSPKSGHDTVSWYQQALGQGPQFIFQYYEEEERQRGNFPDRFSGHQFPNYSSELNVNALLLGDSALYLCATTRRVSSYEQYFGPGTRLTVT.

The rearrangement uses TRBV29-1 and TRBJ1-2, with 10 nucleotides matching TRBD1. This CDR3 has 13 residues. V dropped 7 bases and J dropped 4; count of bases not matched to a gene: 6. Looked up from germline, CDR1 is SQVTM and CDR2 is ANQGSEA. The CDR3: CSGGQGGIYGYTF. CDR3 nucleotides: TGCAGCGGTGGACAGGGGGGGATCTATGGCTACACCTTC.

This chain links TRBV4-1 with TRBJ1-4, with D possibly being TRBD1 (5 bases). CDR1 is MGHRA, CDR2 YSYEKL, per germline. CDR3 length: 19 amino acids. V lost 0 bases to trimming and J lost 0 bases, with 17 bases between them. The CDR3 protein is CASSQEQSGRIATNEKLFF. The CDR3 DNA sequence: TGCGCCAGCAGCCAAGAACAATCAGGGAGAATTGCAACTAATGAAAAACTGTTTTTT.

The chain is built from TRBV5-1 and TRBJ1-2, with 8 bases matching TRBD1. This CDR3 is built from 16 residues. CDR1 and CDR2 (germline): SGHRS, YFSETQ. Trimming cost V 0 bases and J 0 bases; bases outside gene matches: 4. In DNA form, the CDR3 reads TGCGCCAGCAGCTTGGGGACAGGGATTACTAACTATGGCTACACCTTC. Translated, it gives CASSLGTGITNYGYTF.

This clone appeared a few times. As DNA, the CDR3 is TGTGCCAGCAGCTTAGATGGGGGTTATGGCTACACCTTC. Translation gives CASSLDGGYGYTF. The V gene is TRBV11-3, the J gene TRBJ1-2, with a possible D match to TRBD1 (5 bases). V shed 0 bases and J shed 5 bases, with 7 bases lying between them. The CDR3 length is 13 residues. Looked up from germline, CDR1 is SGHNT and CDR2 is YENEEA.

The sample holds one count of this clone. This chain joins TRBV28 and TRBJ2-1; 7 nucleotides line up with TRBD1. The CDR3 is made up of 18 amino acids. Per the germline V gene, CDR1 is MDHEN and CDR2 is SYDVKM. V gave up 3 bases and J gave up 3 bases; unmatched junction bases: 14. CDR3 sequence: CASSFIRSRQGHYNEQFF. CDR3 DNA: TGTGCCAGCAGTTTTATCAGGAGCAGACAGGGACACTACAATGAGCAGTTCTTC.

Only a few counts were recorded for this clone. The V and J genes are TRBV24-1 and TRBJ2-2; D is undetermined. The ends were cut back, 2 bases at V and 5 bases at J, with 2 bases in the middle. Germline lookup yields CDR1 KGHDR and CDR2 SFDVKD. The CDR3 runs to 12 residues. The CDR3 protein is CATSDWTGELFF. The CDR3 nucleotides are TGTGCCACCAGTGATTGGACCGGGGAGCTGTTTTTT.

The chain links TRBV19 to TRBJ2-3; 7 nucleotides match TRBD2. The CDR3 sequence is 16 residues long. V shed 6 bases, J shed 4 bases, and the junction held 13 bases outside the gene matches. CDR1 is LNHDA and CDR2 is SQIVND in the germline V gene (reference sequence). CDR3 nucleotides: TGTGCCAGTAGCCCTAGTTGGGAGGGGTTCGCAGATACGCAGTATTTT. This codes for CASSPSWEGFADTQYF. Combining the CDR3 with reference TRBV19 and TRBJ2-3 gives the whole variable domain DGGITQSPKYLFRKEGQNVTLSCEQNLNHDAMYWYRQDPGQGLRLIYYSQIVNDFQKGDIAEGYSVSREKKESFPLTVTSAQKNPTAFYLCASSPSWEGFADTQYFGPGTRLTVL.

This chain connects TRBV19 to TRBJ1-2; 8 nucleotides match TRBD1. V trimming: 10 bases; J trimming: 3 bases; junction bases outside the gene matches: 7. Germline CDR1 and CDR2: LNHDA and SQIVND (reference sequence). The length of the CDR3 is 13 residues. Here the CDR3 reads CATSTGVYYGYTF. The CDR3 region has the DNA TGTGCCACCTCGACAGGGGTTTACTATGGCTACACCTTC.

The chain employs TRBV3-1 (or the pseudogene TRBV3-2) and TRBJ1-1; 7 bases fit TRBD1. J lost 0 bases, V lost 3 bases, and 1 base had no gene match. This CDR3 is built from 14 residues. CDR1 LGHDT and CDR2 YNNKEL come from the germline V gene (reference sequence). The CDR3 region is CASSHGTVNTEAFF. The CDR3 nucleotides are TGTGCCAGCAGCCATGGGACAGTGAACACTGAAGCTTTCTTT.

The chain couples TRBV15 to TRBJ2-3; 9 bases match TRBD1. Looked up from germline, CDR1 is LNHNV and CDR2 is YYDKDF (reference sequence). This CDR3 is 18 amino acids long. J gave up 4 bases and V 2 bases, and 13 bases lay outside the gene matches. Here the CDR3 DNA reads TGTGCCACCAGCAGACGGGACAGGGCGCCAGAGGTAGCAGATACGCAGTATTTT. As protein: CATSRRDRAPEVADTQYF.

This chain connects TRBV23-1 to TRBJ2-2, with D unresolved. TRBV23-1 is flagged as an ORF with uncertain function. Trimming pared 0 bases from V and 5 bases from J, leaving 7 bases between. This CDR3 region has 14 residues. The CDR3 reads CASSQSGRTGELFF. DNA for the CDR3: TGCGCCAGCAGTCAATCCGGAAGAACCGGGGAGCTGTTTTTT.

The V call is TRBV9, the J call TRBJ1-5; maybe TRBD1 (5 bases). The CDR3 consists of 18 residues. V gave up 2 bases and J gave up 4 bases, with 22 bases separating them. CDR1 is SGDLS, CDR2 YYNGEE, per germline. The CDR3 sequence is CASSVVSRAEIGNQPQHF. CDR3 coding DNA: TGTGCCAGCAGCGTGGTATCCAGGGCCGAGATTGGGAATCAGCCCCAGCATTTT.